This T cell receptor (beta chain) was found in a study of shared T cell receptors in the human thymus. The data were produced by immunoSEQ multiplex PCR, yet TCRdb's version contains in-frame clones alone and is incomplete. The sample yields about 660,000 clones, 80% to 90% seen once. The same sample was also studied in work on human thymus T cells. That publication notes: Resections removed during corrective heart surgery provided the thymus tissue used. Thymic repertoires overlap heavily among unrelated individuals, related research has reported.

Sequencing was done on a sample of thymocytes. This TCR was sampled from a boy younger than two with a congenital heart defect.

The CDR3 reads CASSSFPAGDGNEQFF. The DNA of the CDR3 is TGTGCCAGCAGTTCCTTTCCAGCGGGGGATGGGAATGAGCAGTTCTTC. J is TRBJ2-1 and V is TRBV28, with TRBD2 matching over 8 bases. The J segment lost 7 bases and the V segment lost 4 bases, leaving 12 bases of the junction unmatched. The CDR3 has 16 amino acids. Germline V CDR1 and CDR2: MDHEN, SYDVKM. Drawing the rest from reference TRBV28 and TRBJ2-1, the complete variable domain is DVKVTQSSRYLVKRTGEKVFLECVQDMDHENMFWYRQDPGLGLRLIYFSYDVKMKEKGDIPEGYSVSREKKERFSLILESASTNQTSMYLCASSSFPAGDGNEQFFGPGTRLTVL.